The sequence of this T cell receptor beta chain was determined in a study of graft-versus-host responses after intestinal transplantation. Study-wide background: Multivisceral, liver-intestinal, or isolated intestinal transplants were given to recipients.

Findings of the study overall: Graft-versus-host to host-versus-graft clonal ratios in allografts were high in patients with graft-donor T cell macrochimerism. Detected in recipient marrow were GvH clones, some of which were first observed in ileum or blood.

As for this clone: Its antigen is currently unknown.

Produced via immunoSEQ multiplex PCR; TCRdb's table is partial and in-frame only. The sample yields 100,000 to 140,000 clones, 87% seen once. V shed 6 bases, J shed 7 bases, and the junction held 14 bases outside the gene matches. Per germline, CDR1 PRHDT and CDR2 FYEKMQ (reference sequence). This CDR3 has 16 amino acids. The sample in question was unstimulated CD4+ T cells sorted from spleen or lymph node cells, obtained before transplant. The receptor's source is a human donor who was the organ donor for an intestinal transplant. This chain joins TRBV13 and TRBJ2-1; TRBD2 aligns across 8 bases. The CDR3 here is CASSYGGRPGVNEQFF. As DNA, the CDR3 is TGTGCCAGCAGTTATGGCGGGAGGCCGGGTGTAAATGAGCAGTTCTTC.